This passage covers 3 T cell receptor beta chains from one sample sequenced in a study of CD8+ T cells in alopecia areata. Cells that came from pooled cutaneous lymph nodes were sorted using CD4, CD8alpha, NKG2D, NKG2ACE and other markers. Reverse transcription of extracted RNA yielded cDNA, which provided the sequencing template. Profiled with immunoSEQ multiplex PCR; TCRdb holds only in-frame clones, not every one. In total the sample includes roughly 260,000 clones, none of them seen once. Sequenced sample: CD4+ T cells sorted from a lymph node. The source of these receptors is a C3H/HeJ mouse with alopecia areata. For this mouse line, the MHC haplotype is H2-k.

This clone has a count of ten or more. The listed genes are named as in mouse. The read ends 4 residues before the CDR3 terminus; that terminus is restored from the germline J gene. The rearrangement joins TRBV14 to TRBJ2-1, with D possibly being TRBD1 (5 bases). With 3 bases removed from V and 0 bases from J, the gap between germline ends came to 7 bases. Germline CDR1 SGHDT, CDR2 FRDEAV. CDR3 length: 14 residues. CDR3 sequence reads: CASSSDSNYAEQFF. Partial CDR3 DNA: TGTGCCAGCAGTTCCGACAGTAACTATGCT.

Notes on this clone: Gene names and germline refer to mouse. The read ends 4 residues early relative to the CDR3; the germline J gene fills the gap. This chain joins TRBV19 and TRBJ2-3; 9 bases agree with TRBD2. The CDR3 has 14 residues. Looked up from germline, CDR1 is FNHDT and CDR2 is SITEND (reference sequence). V was clipped by 6 bases and J by 1 base; unmatched bases: 3. CDR3 residues: CASNHWGGAETLYF. The CDR3 DNA, read in part, is TGTGCCAGCAATCACTGGGGGGGTGCAGAA. Based on the CDR3 plus reference TRBV19 and TRBJ2-3, the full variable domain is GGIITQTPKFLIGQEGQKLTLKCQQNFNHDTMYWYRQDSGKGLRLIYYSITENDLQKGDLSEGYDASREKKSSFSLTVTSAQKNEMAVFLCASNHWGGAETLYFGSGTRLTVL.

The table lists this clone with a few counts. Mouse germline and gene names are used. This sample includes further DNA sequences coding for the same CDR3. The CDR3: CTCSADQGNYAEQFF. CDR3 DNA, as far as it was read: TGCACCTGCAGTGCAGATCAGGGTAACTATGCT. This chain connects TRBV1 to TRBJ2-1, with TRBD1 as a possible D gene (5 bases). The CDR3 end is not reached by the read, which stops 4 residues before it; the germline J gene fills it in. Germline CDR1 is NSQYPW and CDR2 is LRSPGD (reference sequence). With 0 bases removed from V and 0 bases from J, the gap between germline ends came to 6 bases. The CDR3 has 15 amino acids.